Below, 9 T cell receptor beta chains from the same sample are listed, as sequenced in a study of response to subunit inactivated influenza vaccine. TCRdb passed the RT-PCR reads through MiXCR, listing each CDR3 protein once. The data show over 650,000 distinct CDR3 sequences, with around 18% seen just once and approximately 10% held by the top ten. The sequencing used PBMCs from blood, collected 4 to 6 days after vaccination. Receptor source: a man aged 45-65 years who received an inactivated influenza vaccine.

This clonotype occurred a few times. The chain links TRBV20-1 to TRBJ2-5, with a tentative D call TRBD2 (6 bases). V shed 6 bases and J shed 4 bases, with 18 bases lying between them. This CDR3 region has 14 residues. Germline CDR1 and CDR2: DFQATT and SNEGSKA (reference sequence). CDR3 residues: CSATPDPGGETQYF. CDR3 sequence (DNA): TGCAGTGCAACTCCGGACCCCGGGGGAGAGACCCAGTACTTC.

V is TRBV29-1 and J is TRBJ2-1, with D hard to call. V was cut by 2 bases and J by 0 bases, with 14 bases left in between. This CDR3 contains 16 residues. Germline lookup yields CDR1 SQVTM and CDR2 ANQGSEA. The CDR3: CSVEYPNFYSYNEQFF. In DNA form, the CDR3 reads TGCAGCGTTGAATACCCCAACTTCTACTCCTACAATGAGCAGTTCTTC.

The chain joins TRBV20-1 to TRBJ2-1; the match to TRBD2 covers 8 bases. Trimming cost V 2 bases and J 12 bases; bases outside gene matches: 12. CDR1 is DFQATT, CDR2 SNEGSKA, per germline (reference sequence). The CDR3 loop spans 14 amino acids. CDR3 amino acids: CSARPDTSGLGQFF. The CDR3 DNA reads as TGCAGTGCTAGACCCGACACTAGCGGTCTTGGGCAGTTCTTC.

The chain has TRBV19 and TRBJ2-3, with D uncertain. CDR1 and CDR2 from the germline V gene are LNHDA and SQIVND (reference sequence). The CDR3 spans 15 residues. The ends were cut back, 3 bases at V and 2 bases at J, with 12 bases in the middle. The CDR3 coding sequence is TGTGCCAGTAGTATTGGATCCAGCTTCACAGATACGCAGTATTTT. Translating it yields CASSIGSSFTDTQYF.

This clonotype was observed a few times. The rearrangement joins TRBV2 to TRBJ2-2; 9 bases line up with TRBD2. J lost 11 bases, V lost 4 bases, and 8 bases had no gene match. Germline lookup yields CDR1 SNHLY and CDR2 FYNNEI. This CDR3 is 14 amino acids long. The CDR3 sequence is CASSVLAGPVELFF. CDR3 nucleotide sequence: TGTGCCAGCAGTGTTCTAGCGGGACCGGTTGAGCTGTTTTTT.

This clonotype has just a few counts. The chain uses TRBV7-9 and TRBJ2-1; D gene ambiguous. Per germline, CDR1 SEHNR and CDR2 FQNEAQ (reference sequence). This CDR3 contains 14 residues. V dropped 1 base and J dropped 5 bases, with 9 bases sitting between them. The CDR3 nucleotides read TGTGCCAGCAGCTTAGAGGGCTCAAACAATGAGCAGTTCTTC. Translating gives CASSLEGSNNEQFF. Variable domain in full (rest from reference TRBV7-9 and TRBJ2-1): DTGVSQNPRHKITKRGQNVTFRCDPISEHNRLYWYRQTLGQGPEFLTYFQNEAQLEKSRLLSDRFSAERPKGSFSTLEIQRTEQGDSAMYLCASSLEGSNNEQFFGPGTRLTVL.

The chain joins TRBV3-1 to TRBJ2-7, with 7 bases identical to TRBD1. This CDR3 region has 14 residues. Looked up from germline, CDR1 is LGHDT and CDR2 is YNNKEL (reference sequence). After removal of 5 bases from V and 2 bases from J, the junction contained 6 bases not matched to a gene. CDR3 amino acids: CASSVGQAAYEQYF. DNA for the CDR3: TGTGCCAGCAGCGTAGGACAGGCAGCCTACGAGCAGTACTTC.

This clonotype has only a few counts. This rearrangement joins TRBV20-1 to TRBJ2-5; 8 bases map to TRBD1. The CDR3 has 15 amino acids. CDR1 and CDR2 (germline): DFQATT, SNEGSKA (reference sequence). Germline trimming cut 0 bases from V and 7 bases from J; bases unmatched to any gene: 10. CDR3 coding DNA: TGCAGTGCTAGAGATCTTGACAGGGGCCTTGGGACCCAGTACTTC. Its protein is CSARDLDRGLGTQYF.

The table lists this clonotype with a few counts. The chain joins TRBV20-1 to TRBJ2-3, with D maybe TRBD2 (7 bases). This CDR3 spans 13 amino acids. Germline V gene sequence: CDR1 DFQATT, CDR2 SNEGSKA (reference sequence). The CDR3 loop reads CRPGGGGSDTQYF. As DNA, the CDR3 is TGCAGGCCCGGGGGAGGGGGTTCAGATACGCAGTATTTT.